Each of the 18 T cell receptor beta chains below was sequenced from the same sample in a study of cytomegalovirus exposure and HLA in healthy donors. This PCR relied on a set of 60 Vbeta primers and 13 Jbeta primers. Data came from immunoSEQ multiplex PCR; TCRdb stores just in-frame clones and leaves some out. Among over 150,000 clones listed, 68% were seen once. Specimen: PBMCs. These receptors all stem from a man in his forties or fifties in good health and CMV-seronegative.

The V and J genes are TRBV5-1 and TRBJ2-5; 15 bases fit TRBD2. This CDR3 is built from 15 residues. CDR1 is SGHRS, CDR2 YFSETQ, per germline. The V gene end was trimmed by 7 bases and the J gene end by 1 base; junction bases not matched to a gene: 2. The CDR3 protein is CASRTSGGAQETQYF. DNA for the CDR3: TGCGCCAGCCGGACTAGCGGGGGGGCCCAAGAGACCCAGTACTTC.

CDR3 protein: CASSPHTGGQGDTQYF. In nucleotides, the CDR3 is TGCGCCAGCTCCCCACACACGGGGGGGCAGGGGGATACGCAGTATTTT. V usage is TRBV5-1 and J usage is TRBJ2-3; 8 positions agree with TRBD2. Germline-derived CDR1 and CDR2 are SGHRS and YFSETQ. The V segment lost 7 bases and the J segment 6 bases; nucleotides outside the gene matches: 16. This CDR3 spans 16 amino acids.

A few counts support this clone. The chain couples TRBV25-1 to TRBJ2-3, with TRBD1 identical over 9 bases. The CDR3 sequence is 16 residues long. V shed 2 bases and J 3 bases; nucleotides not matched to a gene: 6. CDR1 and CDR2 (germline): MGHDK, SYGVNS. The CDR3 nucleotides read TGTGCCAGCAGTGAACCCGGGACAGGGAGGACAGATACGCAGTATTTT. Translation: CASSEPGTGRTDTQYF.

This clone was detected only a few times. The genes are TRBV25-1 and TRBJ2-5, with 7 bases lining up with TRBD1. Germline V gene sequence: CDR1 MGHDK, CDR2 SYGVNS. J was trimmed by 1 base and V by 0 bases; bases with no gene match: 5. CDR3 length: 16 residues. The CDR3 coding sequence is TGTGCCAGCAGTGAATACGAGGGGGCTCTCCAAGAGACCCAGTACTTC. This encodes CASSEYEGALQETQYF.

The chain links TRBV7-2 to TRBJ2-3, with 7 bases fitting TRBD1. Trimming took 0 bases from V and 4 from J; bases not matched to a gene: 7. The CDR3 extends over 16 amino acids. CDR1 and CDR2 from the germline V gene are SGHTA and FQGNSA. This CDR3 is CASSLATGALSDTQYF. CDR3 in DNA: TGTGCCAGCAGCTTAGCAACAGGGGCTCTCTCAGATACGCAGTATTTT.

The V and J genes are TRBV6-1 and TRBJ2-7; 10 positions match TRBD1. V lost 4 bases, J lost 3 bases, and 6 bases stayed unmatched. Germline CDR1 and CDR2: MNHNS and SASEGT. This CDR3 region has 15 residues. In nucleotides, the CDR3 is TGTGCCAGCAGTGGCCGGGACAGGGGTGACTACGAGCAGTACTTC. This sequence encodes CASSGRDRGDYEQYF.

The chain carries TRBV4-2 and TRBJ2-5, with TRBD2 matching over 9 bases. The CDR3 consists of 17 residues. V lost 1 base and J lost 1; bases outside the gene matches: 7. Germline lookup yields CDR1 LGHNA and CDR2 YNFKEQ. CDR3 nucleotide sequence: TGTGCCAGCAGCCAAGCCGGACTAGCGTCGGCCCAAGAGACCCAGTACTTC. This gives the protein CASSQAGLASAQETQYF.

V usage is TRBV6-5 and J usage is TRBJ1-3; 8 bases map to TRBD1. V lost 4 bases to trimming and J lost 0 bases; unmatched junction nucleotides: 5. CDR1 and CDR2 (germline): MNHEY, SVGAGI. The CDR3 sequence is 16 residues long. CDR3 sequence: CASSSPGTGSGNTIYF. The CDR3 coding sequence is TGTGCCAGCAGTTCCCCCGGGACAGGCTCTGGAAACACCATATATTTT.

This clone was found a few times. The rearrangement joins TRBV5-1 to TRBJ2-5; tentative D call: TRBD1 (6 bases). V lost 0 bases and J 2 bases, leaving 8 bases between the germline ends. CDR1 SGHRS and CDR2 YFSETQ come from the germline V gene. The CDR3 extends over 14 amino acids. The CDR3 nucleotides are TGCGCCAGCAGCTTGGTGAGGGGGCAAGAGACCCAGTACTTC. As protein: CASSLVRGQETQYF.

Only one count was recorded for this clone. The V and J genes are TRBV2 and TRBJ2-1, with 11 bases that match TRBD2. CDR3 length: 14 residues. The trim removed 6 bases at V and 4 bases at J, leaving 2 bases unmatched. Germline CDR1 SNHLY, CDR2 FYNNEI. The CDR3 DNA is TGTGCCAGCAGGGGACTAGCGGTATACAATGAGCAGTTCTTC. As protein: CASRGLAVYNEQFF.

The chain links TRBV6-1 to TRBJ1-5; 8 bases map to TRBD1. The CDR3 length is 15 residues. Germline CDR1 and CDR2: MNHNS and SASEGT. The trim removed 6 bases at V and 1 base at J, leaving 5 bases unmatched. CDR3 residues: CASRSRQGSNQPQHF. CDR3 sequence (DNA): TGTGCCAGCAGGTCGAGACAGGGGAGCAATCAGCCCCAGCATTTT.

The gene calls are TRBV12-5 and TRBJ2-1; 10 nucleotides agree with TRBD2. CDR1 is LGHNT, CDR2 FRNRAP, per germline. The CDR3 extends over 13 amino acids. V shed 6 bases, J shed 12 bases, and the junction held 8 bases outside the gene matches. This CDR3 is CASGSTSGLLQFF. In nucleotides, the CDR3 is TGTGCTAGTGGGTCGACTAGCGGGTTGCTGCAGTTCTTC.

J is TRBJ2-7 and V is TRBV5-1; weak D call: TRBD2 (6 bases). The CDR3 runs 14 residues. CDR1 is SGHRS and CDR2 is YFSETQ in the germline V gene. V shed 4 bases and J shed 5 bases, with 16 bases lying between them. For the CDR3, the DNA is TGCGCCAGCAGCCGGACTACCCCGGGTGACGAGCAGTACTTC. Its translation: CASSRTTPGDEQYF. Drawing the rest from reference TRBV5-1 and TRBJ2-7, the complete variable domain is KAGVTQTPRYLIKTRGQQVTLSCSPISGHRSVSWYQQTPGQGLQFLFEYFSETQRNKGNFPGRFSGRQFSNSRSEMNVSTLELGDSALYLCASSRTTPGDEQYFGPGTRLTVT.

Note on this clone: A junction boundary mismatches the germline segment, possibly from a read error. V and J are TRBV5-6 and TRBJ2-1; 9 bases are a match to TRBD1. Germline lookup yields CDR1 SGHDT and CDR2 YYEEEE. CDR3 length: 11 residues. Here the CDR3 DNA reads TGTGCCAGCAGCGTTAGACAGGGGGAACTCTTC. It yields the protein CASSVRQGELF.

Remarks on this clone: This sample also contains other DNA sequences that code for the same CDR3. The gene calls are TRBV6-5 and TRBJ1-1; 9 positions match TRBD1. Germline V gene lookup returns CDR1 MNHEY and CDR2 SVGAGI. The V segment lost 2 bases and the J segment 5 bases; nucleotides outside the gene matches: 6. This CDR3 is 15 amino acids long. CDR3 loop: CASSYGGQGRTEAFF. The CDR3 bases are TGTGCCAGCAGTTACGGCGGACAGGGGCGGACTGAAGCTTTCTTT.

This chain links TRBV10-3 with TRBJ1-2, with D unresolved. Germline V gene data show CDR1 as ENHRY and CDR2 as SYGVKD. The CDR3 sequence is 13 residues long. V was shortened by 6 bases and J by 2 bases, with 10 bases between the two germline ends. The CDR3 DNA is TGTGCCATCAGCGCGTACTTAAACTATGGCTACACCTTC. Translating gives CAISAYLNYGYTF.

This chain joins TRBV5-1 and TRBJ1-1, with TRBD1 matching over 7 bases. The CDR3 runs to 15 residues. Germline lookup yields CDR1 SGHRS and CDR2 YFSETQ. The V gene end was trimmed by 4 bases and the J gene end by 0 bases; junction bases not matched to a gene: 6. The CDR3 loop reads CASSRSGQLNTEAFF. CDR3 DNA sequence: TGCGCCAGCAGCCGATCGGGACAGCTGAACACTGAAGCTTTCTTT.

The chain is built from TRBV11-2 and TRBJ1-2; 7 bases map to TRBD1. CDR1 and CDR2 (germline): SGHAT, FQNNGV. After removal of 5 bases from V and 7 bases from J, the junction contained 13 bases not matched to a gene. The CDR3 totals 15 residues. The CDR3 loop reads CASSPPRGAGGGYTF. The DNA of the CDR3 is TGTGCCAGCAGCCCCCCCCGCGGGGCAGGGGGTGGCTACACCTTC.